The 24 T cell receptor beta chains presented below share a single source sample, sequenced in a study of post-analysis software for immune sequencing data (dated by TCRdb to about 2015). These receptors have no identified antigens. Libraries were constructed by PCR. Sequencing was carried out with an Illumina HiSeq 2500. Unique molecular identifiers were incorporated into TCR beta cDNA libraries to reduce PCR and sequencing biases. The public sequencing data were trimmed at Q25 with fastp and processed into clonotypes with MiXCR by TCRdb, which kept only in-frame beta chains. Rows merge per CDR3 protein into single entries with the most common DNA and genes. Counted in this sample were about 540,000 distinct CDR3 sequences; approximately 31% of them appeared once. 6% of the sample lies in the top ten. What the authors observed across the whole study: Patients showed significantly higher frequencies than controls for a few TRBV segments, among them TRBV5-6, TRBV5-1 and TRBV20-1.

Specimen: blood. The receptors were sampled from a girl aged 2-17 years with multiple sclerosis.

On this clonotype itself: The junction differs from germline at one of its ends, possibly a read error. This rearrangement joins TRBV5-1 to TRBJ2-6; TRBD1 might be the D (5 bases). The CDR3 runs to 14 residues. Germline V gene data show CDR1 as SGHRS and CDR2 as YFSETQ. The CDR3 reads CAGSPLGQGWVLTF. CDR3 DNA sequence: TGCGCCGGCAGTCCCCTGGGGCAGGGATGGGTCCTGACTTTC.

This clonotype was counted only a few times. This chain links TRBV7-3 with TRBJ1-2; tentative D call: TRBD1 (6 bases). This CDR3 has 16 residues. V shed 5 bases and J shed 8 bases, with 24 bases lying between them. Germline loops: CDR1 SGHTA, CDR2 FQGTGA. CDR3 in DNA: TGTGCCAGCAGCCCCAACGGACAGACCACTCTCGGGGGCTACACCTTC. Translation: CASSPNGQTTLGGYTF.

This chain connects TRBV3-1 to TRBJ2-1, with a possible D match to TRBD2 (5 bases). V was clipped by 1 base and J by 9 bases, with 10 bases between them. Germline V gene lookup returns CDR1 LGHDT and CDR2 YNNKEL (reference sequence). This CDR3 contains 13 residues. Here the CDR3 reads CASSQVDYREQFF. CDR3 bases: TGTGCCAGCAGCCAAGTAGACTATCGTGAGCAGTTCTTC.

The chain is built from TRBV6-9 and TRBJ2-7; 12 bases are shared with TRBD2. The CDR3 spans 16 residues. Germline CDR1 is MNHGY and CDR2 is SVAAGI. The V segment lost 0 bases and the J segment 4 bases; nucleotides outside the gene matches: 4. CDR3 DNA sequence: TGTGCCAGCAGTTATTCAGGACTAGCGGGGCTATACGAGCAGTACTTC. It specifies CASSYSGLAGLYEQYF.

The CDR3 bases are TGTGCCAGCAGCTGGACAGATAGCAATCAGCCCCAGCATTTT. Protein sequence: CASSWTDSNQPQHF. This rearrangement joins TRBV28 to TRBJ1-5, with D perhaps matching TRBD1 (6 bases). Germline V CDR1 and CDR2: MDHEN, SYDVKM. The V end lost 6 bases, the J end lost 0 bases, and 9 bases lay between the germline ends. CDR3 length: 14 amino acids.

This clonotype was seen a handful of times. CDR3 sequence: CASSPRRGASNQPQHF. For the CDR3, the DNA is TGTGCCAGCAGCCCTCGCCGAGGGGCTAGCAATCAGCCCCAGCATTTT. The chain links TRBV6-5 to TRBJ1-5; perhaps TRBD1 as D (5 bases). Germline V gene lookup returns CDR1 MNHEY and CDR2 SVGAGI. The CDR3 is 16 residues long. The V and J ends lost 6 bases and 0 bases respectively, with 15 bases between them.

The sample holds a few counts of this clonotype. CDR3 amino acids: CAIIGDLSGANVLTF. The CDR3 region has the DNA TGTGCCATCATCGGTGACCTCTCTGGGGCCAACGTCCTGACTTTC. The V gene is TRBV10-3, the J gene TRBJ2-6, with D unresolved. Between the trimmed V and J ends, which lost 7 bases and 0 bases, there was a span of 10 bases. CDR3 length: 15 amino acids. CDR1 is ENHRY, CDR2 SYGVKD, per germline.

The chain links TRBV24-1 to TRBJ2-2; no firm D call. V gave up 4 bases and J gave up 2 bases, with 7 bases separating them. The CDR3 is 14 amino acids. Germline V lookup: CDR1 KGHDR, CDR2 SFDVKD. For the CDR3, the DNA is TGTGCCACCAGTGAATTGGGAAACACCGGGGAGCTGTTTTTT. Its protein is CATSELGNTGELFF.

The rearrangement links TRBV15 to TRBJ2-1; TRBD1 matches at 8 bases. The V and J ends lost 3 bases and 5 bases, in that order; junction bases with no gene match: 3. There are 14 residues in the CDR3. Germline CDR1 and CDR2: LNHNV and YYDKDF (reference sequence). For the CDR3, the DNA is TGTGCCACCAGCAGGGAGGACAGGGACAATGAGCAGTTCTTC. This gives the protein CATSREDRDNEQFF.

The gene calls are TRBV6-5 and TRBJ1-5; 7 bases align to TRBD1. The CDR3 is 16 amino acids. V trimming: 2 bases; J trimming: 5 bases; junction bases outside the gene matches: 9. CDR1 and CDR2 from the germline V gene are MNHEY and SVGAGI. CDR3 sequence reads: CASSYHRQGIDQPQHF. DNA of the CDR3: TGTGCCAGCAGTTACCACAGACAGGGTATCGATCAGCCCCAGCATTTT.

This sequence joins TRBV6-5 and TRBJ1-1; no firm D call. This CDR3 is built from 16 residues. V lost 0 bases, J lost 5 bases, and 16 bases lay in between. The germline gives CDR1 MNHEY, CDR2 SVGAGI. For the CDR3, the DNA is TGTGCCAGCAGTTACTCGAAATGGGGAGGGAATACTGAAGCTTTCTTT. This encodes CASSYSKWGGNTEAFF.

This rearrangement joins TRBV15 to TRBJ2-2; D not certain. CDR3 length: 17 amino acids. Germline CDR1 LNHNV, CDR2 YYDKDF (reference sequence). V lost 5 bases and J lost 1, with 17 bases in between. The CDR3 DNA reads TGTGCCACCAGCTCCAATGGCTTGGACGTGAACACCGGGGAGCTGTTTTTT. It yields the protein CATSSNGLDVNTGELFF.

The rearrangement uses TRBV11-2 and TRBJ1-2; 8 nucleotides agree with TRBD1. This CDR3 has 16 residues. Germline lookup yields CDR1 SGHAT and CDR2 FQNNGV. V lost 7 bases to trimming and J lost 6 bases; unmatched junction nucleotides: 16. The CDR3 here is CASNLQFGQGVNGYTF. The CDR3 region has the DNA TGTGCCAGCAACCTACAATTCGGACAGGGAGTAAATGGCTACACCTTC.

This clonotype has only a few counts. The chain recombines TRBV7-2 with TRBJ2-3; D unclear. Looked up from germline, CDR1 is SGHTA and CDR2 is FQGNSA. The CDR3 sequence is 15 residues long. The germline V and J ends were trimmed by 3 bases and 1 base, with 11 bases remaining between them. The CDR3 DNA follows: TGTGCCAGCAGCTTTTTCGTCGGAGGCACAGATACGCAGTATTTT. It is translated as CASSFFVGGTDTQYF.

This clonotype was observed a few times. As DNA, the CDR3 is TGCAGTGCTAGAAAGAGGCTAGCGGGGGGGCCAGATACGCAGTATTTT. Protein product: CSARKRLAGGPDTQYF. The J gene is TRBJ2-3, the V gene TRBV20-1; 12 positions agree with TRBD2. Germline V lookup: CDR1 DFQATT, CDR2 SNEGSKA (reference sequence). With 2 bases clipped from V and 4 bases from J, the junction kept 7 bases outside the gene matches. The length of the CDR3 is 16 residues.

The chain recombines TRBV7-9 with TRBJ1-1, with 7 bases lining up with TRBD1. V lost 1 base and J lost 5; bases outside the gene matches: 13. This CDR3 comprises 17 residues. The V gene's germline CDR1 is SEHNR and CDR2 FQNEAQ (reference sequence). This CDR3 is CASSLVWGTVNWTEAFF. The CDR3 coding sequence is TGTGCCAGCAGCTTAGTATGGGGGACAGTCAATTGGACTGAAGCTTTCTTT.

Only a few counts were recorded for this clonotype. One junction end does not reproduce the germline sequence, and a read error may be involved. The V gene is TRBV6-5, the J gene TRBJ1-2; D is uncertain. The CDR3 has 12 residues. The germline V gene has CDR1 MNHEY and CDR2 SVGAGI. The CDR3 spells CACSTGSYGYTF. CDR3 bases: TGTGCCTGCAGTACCGGGAGCTATGGCTACACCTTC.

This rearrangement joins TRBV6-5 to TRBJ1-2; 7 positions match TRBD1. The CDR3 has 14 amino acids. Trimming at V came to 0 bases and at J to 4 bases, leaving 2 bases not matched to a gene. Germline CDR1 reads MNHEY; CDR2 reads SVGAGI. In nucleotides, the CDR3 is TGTGCCAGCAGTTACTCGACAGGGTTCTATGGCTACACCTTC. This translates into CASSYSTGFYGYTF.

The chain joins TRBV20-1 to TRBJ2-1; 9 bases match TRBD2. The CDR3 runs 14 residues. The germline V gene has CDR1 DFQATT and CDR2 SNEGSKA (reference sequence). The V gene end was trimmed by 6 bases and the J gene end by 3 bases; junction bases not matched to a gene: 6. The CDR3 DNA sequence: TGCAGTGCCCCCCGACTAGCGGACTACAATGAGCAGTTCTTC. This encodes CSAPRLADYNEQFF.

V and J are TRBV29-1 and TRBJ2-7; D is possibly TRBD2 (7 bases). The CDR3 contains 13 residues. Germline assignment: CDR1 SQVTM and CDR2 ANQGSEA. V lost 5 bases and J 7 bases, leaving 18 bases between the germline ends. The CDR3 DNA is TGCAGCGTTATAGAAGGGGGGGTTGGGGAGCAGTACTTC. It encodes CSVIEGGVGEQYF.

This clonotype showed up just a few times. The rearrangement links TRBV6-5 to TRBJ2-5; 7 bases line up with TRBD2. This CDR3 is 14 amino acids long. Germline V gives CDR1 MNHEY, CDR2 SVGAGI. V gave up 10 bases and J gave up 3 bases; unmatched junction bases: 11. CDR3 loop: CAIDDRLAKETQYF. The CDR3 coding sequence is TGTGCCATCGACGACCGACTAGCCAAAGAGACCCAGTACTTC.

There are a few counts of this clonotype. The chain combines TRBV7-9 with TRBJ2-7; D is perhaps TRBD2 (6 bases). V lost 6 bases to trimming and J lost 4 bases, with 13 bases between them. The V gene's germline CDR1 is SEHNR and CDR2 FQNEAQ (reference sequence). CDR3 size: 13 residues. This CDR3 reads CASRDAGIYEQYF. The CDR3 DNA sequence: TGTGCCAGCAGGGACGCGGGAATATACGAGCAGTACTTC.

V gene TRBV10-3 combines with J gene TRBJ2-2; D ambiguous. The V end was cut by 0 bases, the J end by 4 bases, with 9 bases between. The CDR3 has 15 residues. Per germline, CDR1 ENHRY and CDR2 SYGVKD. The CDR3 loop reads CAISESRQTTGELFF. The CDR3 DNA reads TGTGCCATCAGTGAGTCTAGGCAGACCACCGGGGAGCTGTTTTTT.

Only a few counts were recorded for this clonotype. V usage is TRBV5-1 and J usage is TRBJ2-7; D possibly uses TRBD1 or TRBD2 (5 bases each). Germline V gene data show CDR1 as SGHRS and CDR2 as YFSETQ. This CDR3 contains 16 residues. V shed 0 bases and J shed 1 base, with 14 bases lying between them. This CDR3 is CASSLGSGTGSYEQYF. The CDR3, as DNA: TGCGCCAGCAGCTTGGGGTCCGGGACGGGATCCTACGAGCAGTACTTC.